The 6 T cell receptor beta chains given below trace back to one sample, sequenced in a study of blood T cell repertoires in COVID-19. Assay used: immunoSEQ multiplex PCR; TCRdb lists only in-frame clones, some missing. Seen here are 250,000 to 300,000 clones, 88% observed once, and the top ten hold roughly 10%. Material: peripheral blood. The receptors stem from a woman between 65 and 79 years old with COVID-19, enrolled during active disease.

The chain is built from TRBV28 and TRBJ1-5; 7 bases are shared with TRBD1. This CDR3 contains 15 residues. With V trimmed by 5 bases and J by 2 bases, 6 bases remained unmatched. Per the germline V gene, CDR1 is MDHEN and CDR2 is SYDVKM. In nucleotides, the CDR3 is TGTGCCAGCAGTCCATGGACAGGAGGCAATCAGCCCCAGCATTTT. Protein product: CASSPWTGGNQPQHF.

The chain carries TRBV6-6 and TRBJ1-5, with TRBD1 identical over 8 bases. J lost 3 bases, V lost 2 bases, and 6 bases had no gene match. This CDR3 is 16 amino acids long. Germline V lookup: CDR1 MNHNY, CDR2 SVGAGI (reference sequence). The CDR3 nucleotides read TGTGCCAGCAGTTACATTGACAGGGGAGACAATCAGCCCCAGCATTTT. It specifies CASSYIDRGDNQPQHF.

V is TRBV5-1 and J is TRBJ2-7; TRBD1 might be the D (5 bases). CDR1 and CDR2 (germline): SGHRS, YFSETQ. The CDR3 consists of 15 residues. Deletions cut 4 bases from V and 1 base from J, with 15 bases between. CDR3 loop: CASSPPRVGSYEQYF. CDR3 DNA: TGCGCCAGCAGCCCCCCCAGGGTGGGGTCCTACGAGCAGTACTTC.

The chain carries TRBV5-5 and TRBJ1-5, with TRBD1 matching 9 bases. V dropped 2 bases and J dropped 5; count of bases not matched to a gene: 5. This CDR3 is built from 15 residues. CDR1 and CDR2 (germline): SGHKS, YYEKEE (reference sequence). The CDR3 coding sequence is TGTGCCAGCAGCTTCCGGACAGGGGAGGATCAGCCCCAGCATTTT. Its translation: CASSFRTGEDQPQHF.

This sequence joins TRBV29-1 and TRBJ1-1; 7 nucleotides align to TRBD1. After removal of 7 bases from V and 1 base from J, the junction contained 6 bases not matched to a gene. This CDR3 region has 13 residues. Per germline, CDR1 SQVTM and CDR2 ANQGSEA. The CDR3 DNA reads TGCAGCGCCTCGGGACAGCCGAACACTGAAGCTTTCTTT. Protein sequence: CSASGQPNTEAFF.

The gene calls are TRBV6-5 and TRBJ1-3, with 10 bases matching TRBD1. The germline V gene has CDR1 MNHEY and CDR2 SVGAGI. The V and J ends lost 6 bases and 3 bases, in that order; junction bases with no gene match: 5. The CDR3 loop spans 15 amino acids. This CDR3 reads CASRVTGGDGNTIYF. In DNA, the CDR3 is TGTGCCAGCAGGGTGACAGGGGGCGATGGAAACACCATATATTTT.